Below are 2 T cell receptor beta chains sequenced from a single sample in a study of identifying expanded T cells in peripheral blood. Profiled with immunoSEQ multiplex PCR; TCRdb holds only in-frame clones, not every one. The sample holds around 100,000 clones, roughly 91% seen once. The sequencing input was blood. These receptors were taken from a person aged 18 to 75 in good health.

This chain joins TRBV13 and TRBJ2-5; a possible D gene is TRBD2 (5 bases). Germline CDR1 PRHDT, CDR2 FYEKMQ (reference sequence). V lost 1 base and J 5 bases, leaving 11 bases between the germline ends. The CDR3 has 14 amino acids. CDR3 protein: CASSLDGGGETQYF. The DNA for the CDR3 is TGTGCCAGCAGCTTAGATGGCGGCGGGGAGACCCAGTACTTC.

The CDR3, as DNA: TGCGCCAGCAGCCAAGTCACCGGGACAGGGGCCAGCTCCTACGAGCAGTACTTC. It codes for CASSQVTGTGASSYEQYF. The chain has TRBV4-1 and TRBJ2-7, with 10 nucleotides matching TRBD1. The CDR3 totals 18 residues. Trimming cost V 1 base and J 0 bases; bases outside gene matches: 9. Germline V CDR1 and CDR2: MGHRA, YSYEKL.